This TCR beta chain was recorded in a study of lymphopenia after photon versus proton radiotherapy. This clone is a singleton in its sample. Germline V gene data show CDR1 as SGHVS and CDR2 as FQNEAQ. The CDR3 extends over 15 amino acids. J lost 3 bases, V lost 4 bases, and 6 bases had no gene match. The data were produced by immunoSEQ multiplex PCR, yet TCRdb's version contains in-frame clones alone and is incomplete. The sample contains approximately 7,700 clones, 80% to 90% of which appear only once. The TCR sequence derives from a woman aged 65 to 85 with pancreatic cancer. The sample in question was peripheral blood, obtained from a patient treated with photon-based radiotherapy. The chain couples TRBV7-8 to TRBJ1-5; 7 nucleotides agree with TRBD1. CDR3 loop: CASSSRQGNNQPQHF. CDR3 bases: TGTGCCAGCAGCTCCAGACAGGGTAACAATCAGCCCCAGCATTTT. Supplemented by reference TRBV7-8 and TRBJ1-5, the full variable domain reads GAGVSQSPRYKVAKRGQDVALRCDPISGHVSLFWYQQALGQGPEFLTYFQNEAQLDKSGLPSDRFFAERPEGSVSTLKIQRTQQEDSAVYLCASSSRQGNNQPQHFGDGTRLSIL.